The 11 T cell receptor beta chains below come from one sample, sequenced in a study of early T cells in non-severe SARS-CoV-2 infection. One entry per CDR3 protein, called by TCRdb with MiXCR from the 5' RACE reads. The table shows nearly 110,000 distinct CDR3 sequences, with over 8.5% occurring only once. Input material: whole blood. The source is an adult who was a healthcare worker with PCR-confirmed SARS-CoV-2 infection or an uninfected control (not recorded which).

This clonotype turned up a few times. The chain combines TRBV4-2 with TRBJ2-3; 10 bases agree with TRBD2. The CDR3 loop spans 15 amino acids. J lost 10 bases, V lost 1 base, and 8 bases had no gene match. CDR1 and CDR2 (germline): LGHNA, YNFKEQ. The CDR3 sequence is CASSQAGSGRAAQYF. CDR3 nucleotides: TGTGCCAGCAGCCAAGCGGGGAGCGGGAGGGCAGCGCAGTATTTT.

This clonotype has a count of ten or more. The V gene is TRBV6-6, the J gene TRBJ1-5; no clear D gene. V was pared by 2 bases and J by 0 bases, with 11 bases between. CDR1 is MNHNY, CDR2 SVGAGI, per germline (reference sequence). The CDR3 loop spans 16 amino acids. The CDR3 region is CASSYPAQVSNQPQHF. CDR3 coding DNA: TGTGCCAGCAGTTACCCGGCACAAGTTAGCAATCAGCCCCAGCATTTT.

This clonotype was seen a few times. The chain links TRBV6-6 to TRBJ1-4; maybe TRBD1 (6 bases). Per germline, CDR1 MNHNY and CDR2 SVGAGI (reference sequence). There are 14 residues in the CDR3. Trimming left V 6 bases short and J 7 bases short, with 15 bases between. CDR3 nucleotides: TGTGCCAGCAGACAGGGCAATAGAGTTGAAAAACTGTTTTTT. This encodes CASRQGNRVEKLFF.

This clonotype was detected many times. This rearrangement joins TRBV7-9 to TRBJ1-2; 8 bases fit TRBD1. Germline V gene sequence: CDR1 SEHNR, CDR2 FQNEAQ (reference sequence). This CDR3 contains 19 residues. V shed 5 bases, J shed 1 base, and the junction held 18 bases outside the gene matches. CDR3 sequence (DNA): TGTGCCAGCAGCCCCAGGTCTCGACAGGGGAAGGATCTTAACTATGGCTACACCTTC. This translates into CASSPRSRQGKDLNYGYTF.

Many counts were recorded for this clonotype. The rearrangement uses TRBV28 and TRBJ2-1, with 11 bases that match TRBD1. The CDR3 totals 14 residues. The trim removed 6 bases at V and 7 bases at J, leaving 5 bases unmatched. Per the germline V gene, CDR1 is MDHEN and CDR2 is SYDVKM. The CDR3, as DNA: TGTGCCAGCAGGAGGACAGGGGGCCGGAATGAGCAGTTCTTC. This codes for CASRRTGGRNEQFF.

This clonotype was detected many times. The chain has TRBV7-2 and TRBJ1-1, with 7 bases that match TRBD1. The germline gives CDR1 SGHTA, CDR2 FQGNSA. V shed 4 bases, J shed 4 bases, and the junction held 6 bases outside the gene matches. The CDR3 extends over 14 amino acids. The CDR3 loop reads CASSSTTGVTEAFF. In DNA form, the CDR3 reads TGTGCCAGCAGCTCGACCACAGGGGTCACTGAAGCTTTCTTT.

This clonotype was observed a handful of times. V usage is TRBV5-1 and J usage is TRBJ2-7; TRBD2 matches at 7 bases. From germline, CDR1 is SGHRS and CDR2 YFSETQ. The CDR3 sequence is 14 residues long. V trimming: 10 bases; J trimming: 6 bases; junction bases outside the gene matches: 16. The CDR3 loop reads CAVGRERSRCEQYF. As DNA, the CDR3 is TGCGCCGTTGGGCGGGAGCGCTCAAGGTGCGAGCAGTACTTC.

This clonotype was counted ten times or more. The chain carries TRBV11-1 and TRBJ2-1; D is perhaps TRBD2 (5 bases). This CDR3 spans 15 amino acids. CDR1 is SGHAT and CDR2 is FQDESV in the germline V gene (reference sequence). V gave up 5 bases and J gave up 5 bases, with 16 bases separating them. The CDR3 is CASSPRKGLNNEQFF. The DNA of the CDR3 is TGTGCCAGCAGCCCACGCAAAGGACTTAACAATGAGCAGTTCTTC.

This clonotype appeared a few times. This chain links TRBV24-1 with TRBJ2-7; 7 positions match TRBD1. The germline V gene encodes CDR1 KGHDR and CDR2 SFDVKD. The CDR3 consists of 15 residues. V lost 0 bases and J lost 6; bases outside the gene matches: 7. The CDR3 DNA follows: TGTGCCACCAGTGATTTGGATAACAGGGGTTCCGAGCAGTACTTC. This translates into CATSDLDNRGSEQYF.

The sample holds many counts of this clonotype. This chain uses TRBV4-3 with TRBJ2-3; no definite D call. The V gene's germline CDR1 is LGHNA and CDR2 YSLEER. Trimming removed 0 bases from V and 3 bases from J, with 16 bases in between. The CDR3 extends over 17 amino acids. The CDR3 here is CASSQELAGWRTDTQYF. The CDR3 coding sequence is TGCGCCAGCAGCCAAGAACTGGCCGGTTGGAGAACAGATACGCAGTATTTT.

This clonotype was picked up many times. V gene TRBV20-1 combines with J gene TRBJ2-1, with D possibly being TRBD1 (6 bases). The germline CDR1 and CDR2 sequences are DFQATT and SNEGSKA (reference sequence). The CDR3 extends over 13 amino acids. Trimming took off 0 bases at V and 6 bases at J, with 9 bases between the two ends. CDR3 DNA sequence: TGCAGTGCTAGAGATCCAGGGGCCAATGAGCAGTTCTTC. Amino acid sequence: CSARDPGANEQFF.